A selection of T cell receptor beta chains follows, all from one sample in a study of Graves' ophthalmopathy and Graves' hyperthyroidism. TCRdb reprocessed the multiplex PCR reads via MiXCR and lists one record per CDR3 protein. There are hundreds of thousands of distinct CDR3 sequences in the sample; 20% to 25% occur only once, and roughly 39% lies in the top ten. The sequencing sample was made of peripheral blood. The receptors shown here come from a woman aged 45-60 years with Graves' ophthalmopathy. The CDR3 runs from the conserved cysteine through the conserved F or W. D genes are given only for firm matches. A clone size is listed for some rows: how often the clone was seen (once, few, many), or a class if it is expanded.

TRBJ2-3 | TRBV6-1 | . | many | TGTGCCAGCAGTGAAGTCAGCGGGAGCACAGATACGCAGTATTTT | CASSEVSGSTDTQYF
TRBJ1-2 | TRBV7-2 | . | . | TGTGCCAGCAGCTTACAGGGGTTCACCTATGGCTACACCTTC | CASSLQGFTYGYTF
TRBJ2-7 | TRBV6-5 | TRBD1 | . | TGTGCCAGCAGTTATGCCCTAGCAGGGGGCTACGAGCAGTACTTC | CASSYALAGGYEQYF
TRBJ1-2 | TRBV28 | TRBD1 | few | TGTGCCAGCAGTCCAGCCGATCACCCGGGACAGGGATTCTATGGCTACACCTTC | CASSPADHPGQGFYGYTF
TRBJ2-5 | TRBV7-3 | . | many | TGTGCCAGCAGTAGAAGTGGCCAAGAGACCCAGTACTTC | CASSRSGQETQYF
TRBJ2-5 | TRBV7-2 | TRBD2 | . | TGTGCCAGCAGCTGGCTTACCAGCGGGGTACAAGAGACCCAGTACTTC | CASSWLTSGVQETQYF
TRBJ2-2 | TRBV6-2/TRBV6-3 | TRBD2 | once | TGTGCCAGCAGACTAGCGGGAGCCCACACCGGGGAGCTGTTTTTT | CASRLAGAHTGELFF
TRBJ2-7 | TRBV28 | TRBD2 | . | TGTGCCAGCAGTAGGGCTAGCGGGAGGGCCGAGCAGTACTTC | CASSRASGRAEQYF
TRBJ1-2 | TRBV6-2/TRBV6-3 | . | . | TGTGCCAGCATCTACGGTTATGGCTACACCTTC | CASIYGYGYTF
TRBJ1-5 | TRBV28 | TRBD1 | few | TGTGCCAGCAGTCCTCTGGGACAGAAGGATCAGCCCCAGCATTTT | CASSPLGQKDQPQHF
TRBJ2-4 | TRBV28 | TRBD1 | . | TGTGCCAGCAGTTTGGAACAGGGGGCAATGGACATTCAGTACTTC | CASSLEQGAMDIQYF
TRBJ2-7 | TRBV5-1 | . | many | TGCGCCAGCAGCTTGTCCTCAGGCGTCGACGAGCAGTACTTC | CASSLSSGVDEQYF
TRBJ2-7 | TRBV27 | . | . | TGTGCCAGCAAGGGACCCTTTTTCTACGAGCAGTACTTC | CASKGPFFYEQYF
TRBJ1-2 | TRBV7-9 | . | . | TGTGCCAGCAGCGACAACGATAGGGTGAATGGCTACACCTTC | CASSDNDRVNGYTF
TRBJ2-5 | TRBV28 | . | many | TGTGCCAGCAGTATCCCGGGACAAAAAGAGACCCAGTACTTC | CASSIPGQKETQYF